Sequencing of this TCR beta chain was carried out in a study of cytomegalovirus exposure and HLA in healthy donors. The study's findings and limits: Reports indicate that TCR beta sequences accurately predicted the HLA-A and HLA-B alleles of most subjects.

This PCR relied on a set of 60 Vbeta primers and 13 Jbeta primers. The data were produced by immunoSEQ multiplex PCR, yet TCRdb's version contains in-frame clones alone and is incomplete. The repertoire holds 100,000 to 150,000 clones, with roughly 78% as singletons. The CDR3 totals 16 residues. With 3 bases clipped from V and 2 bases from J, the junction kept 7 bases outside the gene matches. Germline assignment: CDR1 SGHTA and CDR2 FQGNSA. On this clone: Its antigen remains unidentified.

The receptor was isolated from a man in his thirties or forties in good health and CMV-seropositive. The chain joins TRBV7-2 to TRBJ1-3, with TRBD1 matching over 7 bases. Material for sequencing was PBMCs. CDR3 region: CASSFLPGQTGNTIYF. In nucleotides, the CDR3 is TGTGCCAGCAGCTTCCTCCCGGGACAGACTGGAAACACCATATATTTT.